What follows are 10 T cell receptor beta chains derived from one specimen sequenced in a study of cytomegalovirus exposure and HLA in healthy donors. Primers for the PCR totalled 60 Vbeta and 13 Jbeta. Data came from immunoSEQ multiplex PCR; TCRdb stores just in-frame clones and leaves some out. The data show about 90,000 clones, with around 69% seen just once and around 4.2% held by the top ten. The sample consisted of PBMCs. The receptors shown here come from a man aged 25 to 45 in good health and CMV-seronegative.

The gene calls are TRBV27 and TRBJ1-2; D is possibly TRBD1 (5 bases). This CDR3 is 14 amino acids long. Germline CDR1 and CDR2: MNHEY and SMNVEV (reference sequence). The V end was cut by 5 bases, the J end by 4 bases, with 14 bases between. In DNA, the CDR3 is TGTGCCAGCAGTGGGCCGGGACTGATCTATGGCTACACCTTC. Protein: CASSGPGLIYGYTF.

V usage is TRBV2 and J usage is TRBJ2-3; 10 bases agree with TRBD2. Looked up from germline, CDR1 is SNHLY and CDR2 is FYNNEI. J gave up 2 bases and V 4 bases, and 12 bases lay outside the gene matches. This CDR3 has 18 amino acids. CDR3 protein: CASSVAGGGGWITDTQYF. CDR3 sequence (DNA): TGTGCCAGCAGTGTAGCGGGAGGTGGGGGTTGGATCACAGATACGCAGTATTTT. The whole variable domain, remainder taken from reference TRBV2 and TRBJ2-3, is EPEVTQTPSHQVTQMGQEVILRCVPISNHLYFYWYRQILGQKVEFLVSFYNNEISEKSEIFDDQFSVERPDGSNFTLKIRSTKLEDSAMYFCASSVAGGGGWITDTQYFGPGTRLTVL.

The rearrangement uses TRBV28 and TRBJ2-3; 12 bases are a match to TRBD2. Germline CDR1 reads MDHEN; CDR2 reads SYDVKM. The CDR3 is made up of 17 amino acids. After removal of 3 bases from V and 6 bases from J, the junction contained 10 bases not matched to a gene. CDR3 sequence (DNA): TGTGCCAGCAGTTTTATGGCTAGCGGGAGGGCCGAGGATACGCAGTATTTT. It specifies CASSFMASGRAEDTQYF.

The genes are TRBV6-4 and TRBJ2-7; D is possibly TRBD2 (6 bases). Per germline, CDR1 MRHNA and CDR2 SNTAGT. The CDR3 runs 16 residues. V was trimmed by 6 bases and J by 2 bases, leaving 20 bases between them. The CDR3 loop is CASRGGSRDWTYEQYF. The CDR3 DNA reads TGTGCCAGCAGGGGCGGCTCTCGGGACTGGACCTACGAGCAGTACTTC.

This clone has just one count. The gene calls are TRBV7-6 and TRBJ1-2; D unclear. V was clipped by 3 bases and J by 4 bases, with 9 bases between them. The CDR3 consists of 13 residues. The V gene's germline CDR1 is SGHVS and CDR2 FNYEAQ. The chain's CDR3 is CASSFSGFYGYTF. The CDR3 coding sequence is TGTGCCAGCAGCTTCTCGGGATTCTATGGCTACACCTTC. The full variable domain, with the rest looked up from reference TRBV7-6 and TRBJ1-2, is GAGVSQSPRYKVTKRGQDVALRCDPISGHVSLYWYRQALGQGPEFLTYFNYEAQQDKSGLPNDRFSAERPEGSISTLTIQRTEQRDSAMYRCASSFSGFYGYTFGSGTRLTVV.

The genes are TRBV5-1 and TRBJ2-5, with TRBD2 matching over 9 bases. The trim removed 4 bases at V and 3 bases at J, leaving 16 bases unmatched. From germline, CDR1 is SGHRS and CDR2 YFSETQ. The CDR3 has 18 amino acids. The CDR3 DNA sequence: TGCGCCAGCAGCAACCTTCTAGCGGGGCCCCGCCATAAAGAGACCCAGTACTTC. Translation: CASSNLLAGPRHKETQYF.

CDR3 region: CASSFDRTYEQYF. As DNA, the CDR3 is TGCGCCAGCAGCTTTGACAGAACCTACGAGCAGTACTTC. This sequence joins TRBV5-1 and TRBJ2-7; D is possibly TRBD1 (5 bases). Trimming stripped 2 bases from V and 2 bases from J, with 8 bases between. CDR1 and CDR2 (germline): SGHRS, YFSETQ. This CDR3 region has 13 residues.

This clone was counted a few times. V usage is TRBV27 and J usage is TRBJ2-7; 7 bases are shared with TRBD1. Germline values: CDR1 MNHEY, CDR2 SMNVEV (reference sequence). The CDR3 runs to 15 residues. With V trimmed by 3 bases and J by 5 bases, 10 bases remained unmatched. The CDR3 loop is CASSLSTGVIHEQYF. DNA of the CDR3: TGTGCCAGCAGTTTGAGTACAGGGGTAATCCACGAGCAGTACTTC.

The chain joins TRBV2 to TRBJ1-1; 7 nucleotides line up with TRBD1. CDR1 is SNHLY and CDR2 is FYNNEI in the germline V gene. J gave up 4 bases and V 7 bases, and 6 bases lay outside the gene matches. The CDR3 loop spans 13 amino acids. The CDR3 sequence: CASTATGITEAFF. The CDR3 bases are TGTGCCAGCACCGCGACAGGGATCACTGAAGCTTTCTTT.

This chain links TRBV27 with TRBJ1-5; TRBD1 aligns across 8 bases. J was trimmed by 0 bases and V by 4 bases; bases with no gene match: 5. The CDR3 has 16 residues. Germline V gene sequence: CDR1 MNHEY, CDR2 SMNVEV (reference sequence). The CDR3 DNA reads TGTGCCAGCAGTTCTCGGACAGGGAATAGCAATCAGCCCCAGCATTTT. Protein product: CASSSRTGNSNQPQHF.